This T cell receptor (beta chain) derives from a study of blood T cell repertoires in COVID-19. Study-wide context: The cDNA or gDNA used as material had been derived from T cells, B-cell-depleted T cells, or PBMCs.

TCRdb's table, derived via immunoSEQ multiplex PCR, lists solely in-frame clones and lacks some. The repertoire has approximately 300,000 clones, about 80% of them found once; the top ten carry around 14%. While infection was still active, Seattle patients were enrolled and then followed longitudinally. CDR3 length: 14 residues. V was pared by 0 bases and J by 5 bases, with 8 bases between. V and J are TRBV23-1 and TRBJ1-5; D unresolved. Being an ORF, TRBV23-1 has a function that is uncertain. Sequenced: peripheral blood. This sequence originates from an older person with COVID-19, enrolled during active disease. Here the CDR3 reads CASSQSISDQPQHF. As DNA, the CDR3 is TGCGCCAGCAGTCAATCAATTTCTGATCAGCCCCAGCATTTT.